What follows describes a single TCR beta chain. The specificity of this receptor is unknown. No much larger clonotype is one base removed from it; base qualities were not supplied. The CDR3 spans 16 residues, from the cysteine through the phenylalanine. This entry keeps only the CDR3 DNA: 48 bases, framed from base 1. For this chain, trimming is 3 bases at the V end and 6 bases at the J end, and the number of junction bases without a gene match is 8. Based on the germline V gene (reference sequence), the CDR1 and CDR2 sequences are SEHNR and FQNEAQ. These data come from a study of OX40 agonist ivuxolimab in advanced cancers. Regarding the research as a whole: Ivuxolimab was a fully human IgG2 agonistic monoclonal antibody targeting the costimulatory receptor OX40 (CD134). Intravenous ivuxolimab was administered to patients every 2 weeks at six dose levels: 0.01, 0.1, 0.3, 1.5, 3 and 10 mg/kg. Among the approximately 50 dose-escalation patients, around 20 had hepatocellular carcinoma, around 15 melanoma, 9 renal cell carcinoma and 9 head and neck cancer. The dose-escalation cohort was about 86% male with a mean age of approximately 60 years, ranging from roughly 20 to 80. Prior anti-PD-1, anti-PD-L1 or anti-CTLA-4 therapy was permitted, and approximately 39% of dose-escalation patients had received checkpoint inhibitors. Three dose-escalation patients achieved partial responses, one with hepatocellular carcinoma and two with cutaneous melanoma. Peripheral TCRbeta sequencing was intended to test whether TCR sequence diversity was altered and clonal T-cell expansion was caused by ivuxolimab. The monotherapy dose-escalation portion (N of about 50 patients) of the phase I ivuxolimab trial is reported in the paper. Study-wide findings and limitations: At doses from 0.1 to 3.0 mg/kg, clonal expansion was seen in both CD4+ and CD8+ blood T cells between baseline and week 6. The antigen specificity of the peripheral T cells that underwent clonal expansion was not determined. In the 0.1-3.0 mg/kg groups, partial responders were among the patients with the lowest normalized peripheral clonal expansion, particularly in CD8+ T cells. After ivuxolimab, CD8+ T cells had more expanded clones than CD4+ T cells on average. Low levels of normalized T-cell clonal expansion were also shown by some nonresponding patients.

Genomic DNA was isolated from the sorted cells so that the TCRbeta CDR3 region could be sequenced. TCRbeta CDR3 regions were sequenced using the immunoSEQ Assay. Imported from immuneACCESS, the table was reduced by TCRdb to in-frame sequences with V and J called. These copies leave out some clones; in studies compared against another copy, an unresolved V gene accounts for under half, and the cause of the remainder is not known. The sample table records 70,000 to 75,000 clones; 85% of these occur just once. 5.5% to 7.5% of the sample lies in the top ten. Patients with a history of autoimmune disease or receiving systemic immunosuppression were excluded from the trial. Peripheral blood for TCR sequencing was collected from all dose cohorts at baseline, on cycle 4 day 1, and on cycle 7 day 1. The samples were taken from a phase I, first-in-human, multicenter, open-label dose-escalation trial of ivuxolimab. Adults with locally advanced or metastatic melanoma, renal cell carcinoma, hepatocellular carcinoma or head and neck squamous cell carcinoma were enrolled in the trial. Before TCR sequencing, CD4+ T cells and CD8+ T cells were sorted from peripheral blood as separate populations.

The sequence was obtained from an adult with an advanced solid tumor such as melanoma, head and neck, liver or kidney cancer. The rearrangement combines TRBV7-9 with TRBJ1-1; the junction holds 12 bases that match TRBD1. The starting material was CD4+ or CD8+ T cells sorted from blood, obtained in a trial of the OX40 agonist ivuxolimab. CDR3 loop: CASSLDRDRGQAEAFF. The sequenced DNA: TGTGCCAGCAGCTTGGACCGGGACAGGGGGCAGGCTGAAGCTTTCTTT.